This record concerns one TCR beta chain sequence. What it binds is unknown. These data belong to a study of T cells expressing NK-cell markers. On the study more broadly: HCMV seropositivity marked seven of the eight sequenced donors; one was seronegative.

Germline V gene data show CDR1 as LGHNA and CDR2 as YSLEER. This CDR3 region has 17 residues. Points from the study as a whole: Dominant NKG2C+ clonotypes in about six donors made up roughly 1.0-7.0% of CD8+ T cells. Whether expanded NKG2C+ T cell clones were HCMV specific stayed uncertain.

5'RACE template switching with UMIs generated TCR beta cDNA. One entry per CDR3 protein, without DNA, is what TCRdb gives after re-calling the 5' RACE reads. The listing records 200,000 to 300,000 distinct CDR3 sequences. This chain links TRBV4-3 with TRBJ2-7; TCRdb gives TRBD2 as the D gene, but with no DNA this cannot be confirmed. This receptor was obtained from a man aged 18 to 35 in good health. Sequencing used blood T cells: a sorted CD56 or NKG2C T cell subset, CD4+ or CD8+ T cells, or bulk PBMC T cells (not recorded which). The chain's CDR3 is CASSLSGTSGSSYEQYF.